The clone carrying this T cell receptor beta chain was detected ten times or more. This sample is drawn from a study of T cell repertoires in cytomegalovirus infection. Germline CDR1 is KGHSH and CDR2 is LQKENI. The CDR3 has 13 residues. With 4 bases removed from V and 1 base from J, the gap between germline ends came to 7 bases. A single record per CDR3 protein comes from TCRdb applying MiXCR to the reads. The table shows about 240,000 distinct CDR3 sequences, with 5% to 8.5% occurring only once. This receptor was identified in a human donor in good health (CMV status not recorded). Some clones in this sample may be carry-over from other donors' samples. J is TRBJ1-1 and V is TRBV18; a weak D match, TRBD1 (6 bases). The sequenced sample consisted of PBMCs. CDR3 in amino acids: CASSQGENTEAFF. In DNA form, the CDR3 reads TGTGCCAGCTCACAGGGGGAGAACACTGAAGCTTTCTTT.